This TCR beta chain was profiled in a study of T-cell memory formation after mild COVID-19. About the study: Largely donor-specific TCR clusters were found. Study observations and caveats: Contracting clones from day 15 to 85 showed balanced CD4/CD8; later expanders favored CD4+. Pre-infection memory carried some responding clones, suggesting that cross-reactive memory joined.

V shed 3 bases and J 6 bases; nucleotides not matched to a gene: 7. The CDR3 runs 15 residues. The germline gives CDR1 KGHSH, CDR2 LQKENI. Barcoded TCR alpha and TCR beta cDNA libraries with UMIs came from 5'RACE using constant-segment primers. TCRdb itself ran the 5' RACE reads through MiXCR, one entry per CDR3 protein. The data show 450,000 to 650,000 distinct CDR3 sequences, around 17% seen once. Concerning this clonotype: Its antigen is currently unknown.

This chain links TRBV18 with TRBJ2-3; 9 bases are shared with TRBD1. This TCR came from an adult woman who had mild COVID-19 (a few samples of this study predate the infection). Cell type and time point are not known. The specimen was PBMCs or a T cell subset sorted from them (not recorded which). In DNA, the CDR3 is TGTGCCAGCTCACCTAGGGACAGGGCCAGGGATACGCAGTATTTT. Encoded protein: CASSPRDRARDTQYF.